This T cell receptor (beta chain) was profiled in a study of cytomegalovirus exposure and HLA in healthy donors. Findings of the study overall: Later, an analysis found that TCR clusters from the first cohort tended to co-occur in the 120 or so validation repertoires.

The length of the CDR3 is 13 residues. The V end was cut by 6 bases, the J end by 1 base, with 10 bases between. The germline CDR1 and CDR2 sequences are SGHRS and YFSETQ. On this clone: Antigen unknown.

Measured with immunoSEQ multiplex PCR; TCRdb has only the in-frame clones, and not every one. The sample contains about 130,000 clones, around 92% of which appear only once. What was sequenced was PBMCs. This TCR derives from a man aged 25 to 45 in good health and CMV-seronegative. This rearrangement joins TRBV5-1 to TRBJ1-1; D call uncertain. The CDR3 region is CASIGSPNTEAFF. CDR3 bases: TGCGCCAGCATTGGCAGTCCGAACACTGAAGCTTTCTTT. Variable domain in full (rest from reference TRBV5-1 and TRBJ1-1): KAGVTQTPRYLIKTRGQQVTLSCSPISGHRSVSWYQQTPGQGLQFLFEYFSETQRNKGNFPGRFSGRQFSNSRSEMNVSTLELGDSALYLCASIGSPNTEAFFGQGTRLTVV.